This note documents a single T cell receptor beta chain sequence. Its specificity is not known. V was shortened by 6 bases and J by 5 bases, with 7 bases between the two germline ends. This CDR3 spans 11 amino acids. Whole-study findings and limits: Larger-cohort validation covered only one TCR beta V-J rearrangement.

Constant-region reverse primers amplified full-length variable regions, followed by semi-nested Nested Universal Primer A PCR. MiXCR was run by TCRdb on the 5' RACE reads, yielding one entry per CDR3 protein. The repertoire includes 45,000 to 70,000 distinct CDR3 sequences, around a quarter of them detected once, and more than 3% sits in the top ten. The chain joins TRBV12-3 or TRBV12-4 to TRBJ1-1; D ambiguous. Material for sequencing was tumor-infiltrating memory CD4+ T cells sorted from the breast tumor. Subset indicated: memory CD4+ T cells, CD4+CD45RO+CD25-. The source is a female donor with breast cancer. The CDR3 bases are TGTGCCAGCAGCTGGTGGACTGAAGCTTTCTTT. Its protein product is CASSWWTEAFF.